These 17 T cell receptor beta chains were all obtained from the same sample, sequenced in a study of neurological immune-mediated disorders. TCRdb re-analysed the 5' RACE reads in MiXCR, keeping a single row per CDR3 protein. The sample lists 30,000 to 35,000 distinct CDR3 sequences, under 30% occurring once. The specimen sequenced was CD4+ T cells from blood. All receptors derive from a man aged 50 to 60 with HTLV-1-associated myelopathy (HAM/TSP).

The rearrangement uses TRBV20-1 and TRBJ2-1; D not certain. The V end lost 2 bases, the J end lost 3 bases, and 5 bases lay between the germline ends. This CDR3 spans 12 amino acids. Germline V lookup: CDR1 DFQATT, CDR2 SNEGSKA (reference sequence). The CDR3 DNA reads as TGCAGTGCTAGACCCAGCTACAATGAGCAGTTCTTC. Its translation: CSARPSYNEQFF.

The table lists this clonotype with many counts. V gene TRBV12-3 or TRBV12-4 combines with J gene TRBJ2-3, with 9 bases aligning to TRBD1. V shed 3 bases and J 0 bases; nucleotides not matched to a gene: 10. The CDR3 has 18 residues. CDR3 DNA sequence: TGTGCCAGCAGTTTGGGGACAGGGACTACTCTAAGCACAGATACGCAGTATTTT. Protein sequence: CASSLGTGTTLSTDTQYF.

This clonotype was picked up many times. J is TRBJ1-5 and V is TRBV7-7; D is undetermined. Germline V gene sequence: CDR1 SSHAT, CDR2 FNYEAQ (reference sequence). The ends were cut back, 1 base at V and 4 bases at J, with 5 bases in the middle. This CDR3 has 13 residues. The CDR3 sequence: CASSLGPNQPQHF. The CDR3 bases are TGTGCCAGCAGCTTAGGACCAAATCAGCCCCAGCATTTT.

This clonotype was detected many times. This sequence joins TRBV5-6 and TRBJ2-7, with 7 bases matching TRBD1. The ends lost 0 bases at V and 0 bases at J; junction bases unmatched: 3. From germline, CDR1 is SGHDT and CDR2 YYEEEE. CDR3 length: 15 amino acids. Here the CDR3 reads CASSLGGQVSYEQYF. In DNA form, the CDR3 reads TGTGCCAGCAGCTTGGGAGGACAGGTCTCCTACGAGCAGTACTTC.

This clonotype was picked up a small number of times. This chain links TRBV3-1 with TRBJ2-7; D is unclear. The CDR3 is 14 residues long. Trimming stripped 2 bases from V and 0 bases from J, with 8 bases between. Germline assignment: CDR1 LGHDT and CDR2 YNNKEL (reference sequence). The CDR3 reads CASSQNYLSYEQYF. The CDR3 coding sequence is TGTGCCAGCAGCCAAAACTACCTCTCCTACGAGCAGTACTTC.

This clonotype was seen ten or more times. The V and J genes are TRBV5-6 and TRBJ1-2, with D maybe TRBD1 (5 bases). V was shortened by 4 bases and J by 4 bases, with 11 bases between the two germline ends. Germline CDR1 is SGHDT and CDR2 is YYEEEE. This CDR3 comprises 13 residues. The CDR3 sequence: CASSVRDPYGYTF. The CDR3 coding sequence is TGTGCCAGCAGCGTCCGGGACCCCTATGGCTACACCTTC.

This clonotype was seen repeatedly, ten times or more. The V gene is TRBV3-1, the J gene TRBJ2-1; 7 nucleotides line up with TRBD2. The V segment lost 0 bases and the J segment 0 bases; nucleotides outside the gene matches: 2. This CDR3 region has 16 residues. Germline CDR1 LGHDT, CDR2 YNNKEL (reference sequence). The CDR3 DNA sequence: TGTGCCAGCAGCCAAGATCCGGGGGGCTCCTACAATGAGCAGTTCTTC. Protein sequence: CASSQDPGGSYNEQFF.

In this sample, this clonotype turned up many times. In DNA form, the CDR3 reads TGTGCCACCAGTGATGTTTTCGGGGGGGAGCTGTTTTTT. Its protein is CATSDVFGGELFF. V is TRBV24-1 and J is TRBJ2-2, with D uncertain. V lost 3 bases and J 8 bases, leaving 9 bases between the germline ends. Germline CDR1 and CDR2: KGHDR and SFDVKD. There are 13 residues in the CDR3.

This clonotype showed up many times. The chain carries TRBV10-3 and TRBJ1-5, with D unclear. This CDR3 has 13 amino acids. Trimming left V 3 bases short and J 7 bases short, with 10 bases between. Germline V lookup: CDR1 ENHRY, CDR2 SYGVKD. The DNA for the CDR3 is TGTGCCATCAGTGACTTATGGACCCAGCCCCAGCATTTT. Its protein is CAISDLWTQPQHF.

This clonotype has at least ten counts. This sequence joins TRBV12-3 or TRBV12-4 and TRBJ1-5; no definite D call. CDR3 length equals 14 residues. The V gene lost 0 bases and the J gene lost 0 bases, with 3 bases spanning the gap. CDR3 nucleotides: TGTGCCAGCAGTTTAGCGGATAGCAATCAGCCCCAGCATTTT. Its translation is CASSLADSNQPQHF.

This chain joins TRBV5-1 and TRBJ1-5; unclear D gene. CDR1 and CDR2 from the germline V gene are SGHRS and YFSETQ. With 0 bases removed from V and 0 bases from J, the gap between germline ends came to 7 bases. The CDR3 totals 15 residues. The CDR3 protein is CASSLDGDSNQPQHF. The CDR3 nucleotides are TGCGCCAGCAGCTTGGACGGTGATAGCAATCAGCCCCAGCATTTT.

This clonotype appeared many times. The J gene is TRBJ1-1, the V gene TRBV12-3 or TRBV12-4, with a possible D match to TRBD1 (5 bases). This CDR3 comprises 14 residues. Trimming stripped 2 bases from V and 2 bases from J, with 9 bases between. The DNA of the CDR3 is TGTGCCAGCAGTTTATTTGGGGGAAACACTGAAGCTTTCTTT. It yields the protein CASSLFGGNTEAFF.

This clonotype was observed a handful of times. The chain recombines TRBV5-1 with TRBJ2-7, with D possibly being TRBD2 (6 bases). The CDR3 runs to 13 residues. Between the trimmed V and J ends, which lost 3 bases and 7 bases, there was a span of 14 bases. Germline V CDR1 and CDR2: SGHRS, YFSETQ. The CDR3 sequence: CASSWDGGLEQYF. CDR3 sequence (DNA): TGCGCCAGCAGCTGGGACGGGGGTTTGGAGCAGTACTTC.

In this sample, this clonotype turned up many times. This chain connects TRBV27 to TRBJ1-2; D unclear. V lost 6 bases and J 4 bases, leaving 12 bases between the germline ends. The CDR3 runs to 13 residues. Germline V CDR1 and CDR2: MNHEY, SMNVEV (reference sequence). CDR3 in amino acids: CASRPRGGYGYTF. CDR3 bases: TGTGCCAGCAGACCGAGAGGCGGCTATGGCTACACCTTC.

This clonotype was seen ten or more times. The V call is TRBV6-5, the J call TRBJ1-5, with D maybe TRBD1 (5 bases). The CDR3 runs to 15 residues. The germline gives CDR1 MNHEY, CDR2 SVGAGI. The V end was cut by 5 bases, the J end by 7 bases, with 18 bases between. The chain's CDR3 is CASSPQGGGGQPQHF. The CDR3 region has the DNA TGTGCCAGCAGTCCCCAGGGCGGGGGAGGACAGCCCCAGCATTTT.

There are many counts of this clonotype. This chain uses TRBV29-1 with TRBJ2-6, with D uncertain. The germline gives CDR1 SQVTM, CDR2 ANQGSEA. The CDR3 spans 16 residues. V was clipped by 7 bases and J by 0 bases, with 16 bases between them. The CDR3, as DNA: TGCAGCGCCTCTGTTGACACCGACTCTGGGGCCAACGTCCTGACTTTC. It codes for CSASVDTDSGANVLTF.

This clonotype showed up many times. The chain is built from TRBV20-1 and TRBJ1-1; weak D call: TRBD1 (5 bases). Trimming removed 7 bases at V and 6 bases at J, with 24 bases between. The CDR3 is 15 amino acids. Germline assignment: CDR1 DFQATT and CDR2 SNEGSKA (reference sequence). The CDR3 spells CSVYRPVVGGPEAFF. The CDR3 bases are TGCAGTGTTTACAGGCCGGTGGTGGGAGGTCCTGAAGCTTTCTTT.